Following are 25 T cell receptor beta chains from one sample sequenced in a study of a mutant IDH1 vaccine in newly diagnosed glioma. As to time point: week 5, during vaccination. Doses of 300 ug of mutant IDH1 20-mer peptide were given with topical imiquimod. Produced via immunoSEQ multiplex PCR; TCRdb's table is partial and in-frame only. The table lists roughly 40,000 clones, approximately 91% of them singletons. For these TCRs, the target antigens are not known. The sequencing used PBMCs, collected from a glioma patient whose treatment included an IDH1 peptide vaccine. Receptors originate from a middle-aged man with glioma.

In its sample, this clone was seen once. The chain recombines TRBV28 with TRBJ1-5; 7 nucleotides agree with TRBD1. There are 15 residues in the CDR3. The germline V gene has CDR1 MDHEN and CDR2 SYDVKM. V lost 5 bases, J lost 1 base, and 5 bases stayed unmatched. Here the CDR3 reads CASSPRDSSNQPQHF. Here the CDR3 DNA reads TGTGCCAGCAGTCCTCGGGACAGCAGCAATCAGCCCCAGCATTTT.

The J gene is TRBJ1-2, the V gene TRBV30; a weak D match, TRBD1 (6 bases). Germline loops: CDR1 GTSNPN, CDR2 SVGIG (reference sequence). Trimming pared 2 bases from V and 7 bases from J, leaving 11 bases between. CDR3 size: 12 residues. CDR3 bases: TGTGCCTGGAGTCAGGGGCGGAGTGGCTACACCTTC. Amino acid sequence: CAWSQGRSGYTF.

The chain links TRBV28 to TRBJ2-7, with 7 bases identical to TRBD1. This CDR3 region has 15 residues. Germline trimming cut 7 bases from V and 0 bases from J; bases unmatched to any gene: 9. Germline lookup yields CDR1 MDHEN and CDR2 SYDVKM. CDR3 DNA: TGTGCCAGCACCGCCGAGGGGGCTAGCTCCTACGAGCAGTACTTC. This encodes CASTAEGASSYEQYF.

This chain joins TRBV5-1 and TRBJ1-1, with a weak D call TRBD1 (5 bases). V was clipped by 3 bases and J by 7 bases, with 22 bases between them. Germline loops: CDR1 SGHRS, CDR2 YFSETQ. The CDR3 runs 16 residues. The CDR3 DNA is TGCGCCAGCAGCTGGGCGGGAGGGGCGGGTTGGGTTGAAGCTTTCTTT. Amino acids: CASSWAGGAGWVEAFF.

The count of this clone is one. The V call is TRBV27, the J call TRBJ2-3, with D possibly matching TRBD1 (6 bases). V lost 3 bases and J 2 bases, leaving 30 bases between the germline ends. The germline V gene has CDR1 MNHEY and CDR2 SMNVEV (reference sequence). There are 21 residues in the CDR3. The CDR3 DNA is TGTGCCAGCAGTTTCCAAATTCGTGGGACACTGAGTAAACAGCACACAGATACGCAGTATTTT. Amino acids: CASSFQIRGTLSKQHTDTQYF.

This clone was counted a single time. The V gene is TRBV6-1, the J gene TRBJ2-7; 11 bases agree with TRBD1. The V gene end was trimmed by 6 bases and the J gene end by 0 bases; junction bases not matched to a gene: 4. Germline CDR1 MNHNS, CDR2 SASEGT. The CDR3 sequence is 15 residues long. The CDR3 is CASRTGTGGSYEQYF. The CDR3 region has the DNA TGTGCCAGCAGAACCGGGACAGGGGGCTCCTACGAGCAGTACTTC.

The chain couples TRBV28 to TRBJ1-5, with 8 bases that match TRBD1. This CDR3 region has 15 residues. V lost 7 bases and J lost 6; bases outside the gene matches: 11. Germline CDR1 is MDHEN and CDR2 is SYDVKM. The CDR3, as DNA: TGTGCCAGCACCTCCACCGGACAGGGCGGTCAGCCCCAGCATTTT. Amino acid sequence: CASTSTGQGGQPQHF.

Comments on this clone: A junction boundary mismatches the germline segment, possibly from a read error. V is TRBV7-7 and J is TRBJ2-1; no clear D. This CDR3 spans 13 amino acids. Germline V lookup: CDR1 SSHAT, CDR2 FNYEAQ (reference sequence). CDR3 bases: TGTGCTAGCAGCTCCGCCTCCTACAATGAGCAGTTCTTC. This gives the protein CASSSASYNEQFF.

The chain joins TRBV14 to TRBJ2-2; D might be TRBD2 (5 bases). Germline V CDR1 and CDR2: SGHDN, FVKESK. This CDR3 has 15 amino acids. V lost 5 bases, J lost 1 base, and 11 bases lay in between. In DNA, the CDR3 is TGTGCCAGCAGCGGGTTTAGCGAGAACACCGGGGAGCTGTTTTTT. Protein: CASSGFSENTGELFF.

V usage is TRBV21-1 and J usage is TRBJ1-6; the table's D call TRBD1 went unverified against the DNA. TRBV21-1 is flagged as a pseudogene. The CDR3 has 19 residues. The CDR3 sequence is CASRIPITVPIPYNSPLHF. The CDR3, as DNA: TGTGCCAGCAGAATCCCTATTACAGTACCCATCCCCTATAATTCACCCCTCCACTTT.

The chain has TRBV28 and TRBJ2-1, with a tentative D call TRBD2 (6 bases). The V gene lost 5 bases and the J gene lost 6 bases, with 8 bases spanning the gap. Per germline, CDR1 MDHEN and CDR2 SYDVKM. The CDR3 has 12 amino acids. CDR3 in DNA: TGTGCCAGCAGTCTGGAGGGCAATGAGCAGTTCTTC. Its protein is CASSLEGNEQFF. The entire variable domain, with the rest obtained from reference TRBV28 and TRBJ2-1, is as follows: DVKVTQSSRYLVKRTGEKVFLECVQDMDHENMFWYRQDPGLGLRLIYFSYDVKMKEKGDIPEGYSVSREKKERFSLILESASTNQTSMYLCASSLEGNEQFFGPGTRLTVL.

The chain has TRBV5-4 and TRBJ2-2; 7 bases align to TRBD1. The germline CDR1 and CDR2 sequences are SGHNT and YYREEE (reference sequence). CDR3 length equals 15 residues. J lost 4 bases, V lost 2 bases, and 5 bases had no gene match. CDR3 sequence reads: CASSFDRVGTGELFF. CDR3 DNA: TGTGCCAGCAGCTTTGACAGGGTGGGCACCGGGGAGCTGTTTTTT.

This clone was counted between two and nine times. The genes are TRBV18 and TRBJ1-1; D ambiguous. The V end lost 5 bases, the J end lost 6 bases, and 16 bases lay between the germline ends. The CDR3 is made up of 14 amino acids. The germline gives CDR1 KGHSH, CDR2 LQKENI. The CDR3 DNA reads as TGTGCCAGCTCAGCCCGGGTCAGCGGCTCTGAAGCTTTCTTT. Translation: CASSARVSGSEAFF. The full variable domain, its missing parts supplied by reference TRBV18 and TRBJ1-1, is NAGVMQNPRHLVRRRGQEARLRCSPMKGHSHVYWYRQLPEEGLKFMVYLQKENIIDESGMPKERFSAEFPKEGPSILRIQQVVRGDSAAYFCASSARVSGSEAFFGQGTRLTVV.

The rearrangement uses TRBV5-6 and TRBJ2-1, with 7 bases aligning to TRBD1. The junction had 9 bases not matched to a gene; V was cut back by 1 base and J by 2 bases. The CDR3 is 17 residues long. Germline V CDR1 and CDR2: SGHDT, YYEEEE. The chain's CDR3 is CASSLLPSGTAYNEQFF. CDR3 sequence (DNA): TGTGCCAGCAGCTTGTTACCGTCTGGGACAGCCTACAATGAGCAGTTCTTC.

This clone was seen just once. The chain recombines TRBV15 with TRBJ2-1, with TRBD2 matching 11 bases. CDR3 size: 21 residues. The germline CDR1 and CDR2 sequences are LNHNV and YYDKDF (reference sequence). After removal of 1 base from V and 0 bases from J, the junction contained 14 bases not matched to a gene. The chain's CDR3 is CATSRGPTGTSGSSSYNEQFF. DNA for the CDR3: TGTGCCACCAGCAGAGGTCCCACAGGGACTAGCGGTTCGAGCTCCTACAATGAGCAGTTCTTC.

J is TRBJ1-5 and V is TRBV6-5; 7 positions agree with TRBD1. The junction had 8 bases not matched to a gene; V was cut back by 7 bases and J by 2 bases. Germline V gene sequence: CDR1 MNHEY, CDR2 SVGAGI. The CDR3 is made up of 15 amino acids. CDR3 coding DNA: TGTGCCAGCAAAAACGACAGGGAGGGCAATCAGCCCCAGCATTTT. This translates into CASKNDREGNQPQHF.

This chain links TRBV2 with TRBJ1-5; the D is unclear. V was clipped by 6 bases and J by 0 bases, with 12 bases between them. This CDR3 is built from 15 residues. Germline-derived CDR1 and CDR2 are SNHLY and FYNNEI. For the CDR3, the DNA is TGTGCCAGCAGGGACGGAGTCTATAGCAATCAGCCCCAGCATTTT. Translation: CASRDGVYSNQPQHF.

The chain has TRBV6-1 and TRBJ1-6; D may be TRBD1 (5 bases). From germline, CDR1 is MNHNS and CDR2 SASEGT. This CDR3 contains 22 residues. V dropped 2 bases and J dropped 4 bases, with 30 bases sitting between them. This CDR3 is CASSESGQGGNIPYFYNSPLHF. The CDR3 DNA is TGTGCCAGCAGTGAAAGTGGGCAGGGCGGTAATATTCCCTACTTTTATAATTCACCCCTCCACTTT.

This clone is a singleton in its sample. The V gene is TRBV19, the J gene TRBJ2-2; 8 bases align to TRBD1. The CDR3 consists of 18 residues. Germline V gives CDR1 LNHDA, CDR2 SQIVND (reference sequence). V gave up 3 bases and J gave up 4 bases; unmatched junction bases: 13. In DNA, the CDR3 is TGTGCCAGTAGTATTGCCCAGGGGGCCCTCCTTACCACCGGGGAGCTGTTTTTT. Translated, it gives CASSIAQGALLTTGELFF.

V is TRBV25-1 and J is TRBJ2-5; D gene uncertain. CDR1 MGHDK and CDR2 SYGVNS come from the germline V gene. V was pared by 4 bases and J by 3 bases, with 9 bases between. The CDR3 length is 13 residues. The CDR3 here is CASSALPEETQYF. CDR3 DNA: TGTGCCAGCAGTGCCCTTCCTGAAGAGACCCAGTACTTC.

The chain employs TRBV27 and TRBJ2-3; 12 bases match TRBD2. The V gene end was trimmed by 1 base and the J gene end by 1 base; junction bases not matched to a gene: 9. The germline gives CDR1 MNHEY, CDR2 SMNVEV (reference sequence). The CDR3 length is 19 residues. CDR3 nucleotide sequence: TGTGCCAGCAGTTTATTTCTAGCGGGGGGGGCTCTGGGCACAGATACGCAGTATTTT. Protein product: CASSLFLAGGALGTDTQYF.

The DNA for the CDR3 is TGTGCCAGCAGCTTATACATCCCTGAAAAACTGTTTTTT. It codes for CASSLYIPEKLFF. The chain uses TRBV7-2 and TRBJ1-4; no firm D call. The CDR3 totals 13 residues. V lost 2 bases and J lost 7, with 8 bases in between. Germline V gives CDR1 SGHTA, CDR2 FQGNSA.

The chain links TRBV11-2 to TRBJ1-2, with D unclear. The germline gives CDR1 SGHAT, CDR2 FQNNGV. The germline V and J ends were trimmed by 2 bases and 0 bases, with 7 bases remaining between them. The CDR3 runs to 14 residues. CDR3 residues: CASSLRSANYGYTF. The CDR3 DNA reads TGTGCCAGCAGCTTACGGTCAGCTAACTATGGCTACACCTTC.

The CDR3 spells CASSESRRTDTQYF. The CDR3 DNA is TGCGCCAGCAGTGAGTCGAGGAGAACAGATACGCAGTATTTT. The rearrangement joins TRBV10-2 to TRBJ2-3; no definite D call. Germline lookup yields CDR1 WSHSY and CDR2 SAAADI. Trimming took 0 bases from V and 3 from J, leaving 7 bases between them. This CDR3 has 14 amino acids.

This chain joins TRBV9 and TRBJ1-3, with no clear D. The CDR3 extends over 15 amino acids. Trimming took off 0 bases at V and 2 bases at J, with 9 bases between the two ends. The germline gives CDR1 SGDLS, CDR2 YYNGEE. The CDR3, as DNA: TGTGCCAGCAGCGTAGGGTCTGGGACTGGAAACACCATATATTTT. Translated: CASSVGSGTGNTIYF.